This paragraph covers one T cell receptor (beta chain) sequence. What it binds is not known. Germline CDR1 is SEHNR and CDR2 is FQNEAQ (reference sequence). This CDR3 region has 13 residues. With 4 bases removed from V and 0 bases from J, the gap between germline ends came to 6 bases. TCR beta was sequenced from blood CD8+ and CD4+ T cells. Each multiple sclerosis control was a treatment-naive patient with relapsing-remitting disease that was either stable or active. The sample comes from a study of CD8 T cells in Susac syndrome. Findings of the study overall: The study recognized that its TCR sequencing and HLA analysis covered a relatively small number of individuals.

RNA amounts of about 0.5 to 1 ug underwent reverse transcription with random hexamers. TCRdb recomputed calls from the immunoSEQ multiplex PCR reads with MiXCR, one row per CDR3 protein. The sample records 150,000 to 190,000 distinct CDR3 sequences, just under 97% being singletons. The chain joins TRBV7-9 to TRBJ2-5, with D tentatively TRBD2 (5 bases). This receptor was taken from a human donor with multiple sclerosis. The sequenced sample was CD8+ T cells from PBMCs. CDR3 in DNA: TGTGCCAGCAGCTCCGGGAACCAAGAGACCCAGTACTTC. This encodes CASSSGNQETQYF.